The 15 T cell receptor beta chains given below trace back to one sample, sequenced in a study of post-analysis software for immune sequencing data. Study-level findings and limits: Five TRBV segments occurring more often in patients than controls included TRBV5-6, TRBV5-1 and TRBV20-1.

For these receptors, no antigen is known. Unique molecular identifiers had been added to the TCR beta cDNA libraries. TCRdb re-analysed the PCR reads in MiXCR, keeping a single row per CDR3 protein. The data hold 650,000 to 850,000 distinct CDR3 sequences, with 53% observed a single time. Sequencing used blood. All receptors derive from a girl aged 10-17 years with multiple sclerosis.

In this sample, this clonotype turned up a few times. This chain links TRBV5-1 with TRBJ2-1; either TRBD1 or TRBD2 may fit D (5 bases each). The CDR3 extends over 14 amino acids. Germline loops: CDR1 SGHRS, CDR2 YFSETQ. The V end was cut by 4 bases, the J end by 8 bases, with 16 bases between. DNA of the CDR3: TGCGCCAGCAGCGCCGCTGGGACCTCCGATGAGCAGTTCTTC. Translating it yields CASSAAGTSDEQFF.

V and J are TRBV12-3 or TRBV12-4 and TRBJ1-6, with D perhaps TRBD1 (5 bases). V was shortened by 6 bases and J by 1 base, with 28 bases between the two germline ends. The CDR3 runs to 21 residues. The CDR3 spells CASSTLPPGLPIRSYNSPLHF. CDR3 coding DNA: TGTGCCAGCAGCACCCTTCCCCCGGGACTACCTATTAGGTCCTATAATTCACCCCTCCACTTT.

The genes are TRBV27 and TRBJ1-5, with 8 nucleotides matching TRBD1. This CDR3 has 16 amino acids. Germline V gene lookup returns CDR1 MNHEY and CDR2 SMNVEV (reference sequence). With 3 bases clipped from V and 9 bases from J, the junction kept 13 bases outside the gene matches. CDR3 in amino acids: CASSLTGAYGGRPQHF. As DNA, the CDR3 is TGTGCCAGCAGTTTGACAGGGGCCTACGGGGGAAGGCCCCAGCATTTT.

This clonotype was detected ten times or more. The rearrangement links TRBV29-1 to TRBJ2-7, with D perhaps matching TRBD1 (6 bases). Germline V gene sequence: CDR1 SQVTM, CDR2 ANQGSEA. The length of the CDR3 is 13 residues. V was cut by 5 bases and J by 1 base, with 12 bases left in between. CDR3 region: CSVSPGQSYEQYF. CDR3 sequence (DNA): TGCAGCGTTTCACCGGGACAATCCTACGAGCAGTACTTC.

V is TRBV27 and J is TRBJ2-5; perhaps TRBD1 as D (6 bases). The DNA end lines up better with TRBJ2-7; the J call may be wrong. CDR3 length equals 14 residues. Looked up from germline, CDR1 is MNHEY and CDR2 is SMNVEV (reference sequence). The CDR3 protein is CASSGTGTRYEQYF. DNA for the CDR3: TGTGCCAGCAGTGGTACCGGGACACGCTACGAGCAGTACTTC.

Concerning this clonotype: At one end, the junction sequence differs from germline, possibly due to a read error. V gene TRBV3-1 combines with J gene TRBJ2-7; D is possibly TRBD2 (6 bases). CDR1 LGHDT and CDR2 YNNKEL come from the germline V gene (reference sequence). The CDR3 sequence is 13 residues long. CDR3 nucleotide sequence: TGTGCCAGCACCCAACGGGGGTTCTACGAGCAGTACTTC. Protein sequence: CASTQRGFYEQYF.

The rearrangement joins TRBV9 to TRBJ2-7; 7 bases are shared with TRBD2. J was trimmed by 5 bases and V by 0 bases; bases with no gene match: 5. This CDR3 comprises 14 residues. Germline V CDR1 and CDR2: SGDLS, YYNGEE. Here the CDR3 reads CASSVVAGSNEQYF. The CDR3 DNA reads TGTGCCAGCAGCGTAGTAGCGGGTAGTAACGAGCAGTACTTC.

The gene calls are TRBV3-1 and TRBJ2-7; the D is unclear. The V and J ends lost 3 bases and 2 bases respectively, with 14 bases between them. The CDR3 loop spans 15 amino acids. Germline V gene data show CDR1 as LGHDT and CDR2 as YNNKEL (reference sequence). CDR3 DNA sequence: TGTGCCAGCAGCCATCGATCCGGTAGGCCCTACGAGCAGTACTTC. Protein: CASSHRSGRPYEQYF.

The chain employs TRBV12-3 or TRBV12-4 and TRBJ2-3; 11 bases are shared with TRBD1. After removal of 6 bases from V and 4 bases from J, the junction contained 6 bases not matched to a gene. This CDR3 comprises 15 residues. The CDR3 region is CASRSGTGGADTQYF. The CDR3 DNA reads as TGTGCCAGCAGGTCCGGGACAGGGGGGGCAGATACGCAGTATTTT.

CDR3 region: CAISESDRRGWNGYTF. The CDR3 nucleotides read TGTGCCATCAGTGAGTCGGACCGTCGGGGATGGAATGGCTACACCTTC. The chain has TRBV10-3 and TRBJ1-2; no definite D call. The CDR3 contains 16 residues. The germline gives CDR1 ENHRY, CDR2 SYGVKD. V was clipped by 0 bases and J by 6 bases, with 17 bases between them.

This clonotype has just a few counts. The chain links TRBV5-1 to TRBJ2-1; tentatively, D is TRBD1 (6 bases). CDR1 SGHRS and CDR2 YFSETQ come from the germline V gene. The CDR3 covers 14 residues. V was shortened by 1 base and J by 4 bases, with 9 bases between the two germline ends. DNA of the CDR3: TGCGCCAGCAGCTTGAAACAGGGATACAATGAGCAGTTCTTC. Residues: CASSLKQGYNEQFF.

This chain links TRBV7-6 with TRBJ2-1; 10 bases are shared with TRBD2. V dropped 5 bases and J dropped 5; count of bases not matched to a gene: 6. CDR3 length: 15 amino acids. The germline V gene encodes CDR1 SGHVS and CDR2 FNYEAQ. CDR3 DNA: TGTGCCAGCAGCGGGACTAGCGAGGCCCACAATGAGCAGTTCTTC. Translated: CASSGTSEAHNEQFF.

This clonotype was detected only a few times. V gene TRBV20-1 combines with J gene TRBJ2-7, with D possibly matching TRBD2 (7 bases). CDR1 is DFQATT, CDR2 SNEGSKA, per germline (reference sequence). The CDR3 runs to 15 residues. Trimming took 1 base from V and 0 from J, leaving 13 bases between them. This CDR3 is CSARVWRGPSYEQYF. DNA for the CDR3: TGCAGTGCTAGAGTTTGGCGGGGGCCCTCCTACGAGCAGTACTTC.

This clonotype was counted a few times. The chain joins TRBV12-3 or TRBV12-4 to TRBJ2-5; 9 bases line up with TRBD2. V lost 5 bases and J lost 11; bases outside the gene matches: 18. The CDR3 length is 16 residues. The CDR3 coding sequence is TGTGCCAGCAGTACCTTAGCGGGAGTCCACTACAATGAGCAGTACTTC. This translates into CASSTLAGVHYNEQYF.

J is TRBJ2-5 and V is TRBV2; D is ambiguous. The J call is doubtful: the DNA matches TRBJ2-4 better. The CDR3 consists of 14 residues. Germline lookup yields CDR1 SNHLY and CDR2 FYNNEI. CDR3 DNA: TGTGCCAGCAAAATTGACCCAGCCAAAAACATTCAGTACTTC. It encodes CASKIDPAKNIQYF.